These T cell receptor beta chains were read from a single sample in a study of T cells in Graves' hyperthyroidism and ophthalmopathy. MiXCR was run by TCRdb on the multiplex PCR reads, yielding one entry per CDR3 protein. Of 95,000 to 110,000 distinct CDR3 sequences in the sample, about half were seen once. Input material: blood. These receptors originate from a man in his forties with Graves' hyperthyroidism. Each CDR3 is given with its conserved first and last residue. D genes are given only for firm matches. Size values are once, few and many counts, or a class for expanded clones, and some rows have none.

TRBJ1-1 | TRBV7-9 | - | many | CASSQGQNTEAFF | TGTGCCAGCAGCCAAGGACAGAACACTGAAGCTTTCTTT
TRBJ1-5 | TRBV7-2 | - | - | CASSLKGNRWQPPQHF | TGTGCCAGCAGCTTAAAGGGGAACAGGTGGCAACCGCCCCAGCATTTT
TRBJ2-1 | TRBV7-9 | TRBD2 | - | CTSSLSSGGPSYNEQFF | TGTACCAGCAGCTTAAGTAGCGGGGGGCCGTCCTACAATGAGCAGTTCTTC
TRBJ1-3 | TRBV7-2 | - | once | CASSATPGSTIYF | TGTGCCAGCAGCGCGACACCTGGAAGCACCATATATTTT
TRBJ2-1 | TRBV6-5 | - | - | CTSSYVTSADEQFF | TGTACCAGCAGTTATGTAACTAGTGCGGATGAGCAGTTCTTC
TRBJ2-1 | TRBV29-1 | - | - | CSVDRRDSYDEQFF | TGCAGCGTTGACCGACGGGACTCTTACGATGAGCAGTTCTTC
TRBJ2-1 | TRBV2 | TRBD2 | once | CASRDGLAVRNNEQFF | TGTGCCAGCAGAGACGGACTAGCGGTTCGGAACAATGAGCAGTTCTTC
TRBJ2-5 | TRBV7-3 | TRBD1 | many | CASSLRRTGRYF | TGTGCCAGCAGCTTAAGGAGGACAGGCAGGTACTTC
TRBJ1-2 | TRBV28 | - | many | CASSLERFYGYTF | TGTGCCAGCAGTTTAGAACGGTTTTATGGCTACACCTTC
TRBJ2-1 | TRBV11-3 | TRBD2 | many | CASSPGLARNNEQFF | TGTGCCAGCAGCCCCGGACTAGCGAGGAACAATGAGCAGTTCTTC
TRBJ2-6 | TRBV15 | - | - | CATCRNRSSGANVLTF | TGTGCCACCTGCAGGAATCGGAGCTCGGGGGCCAACGTCCTGACTTTC
TRBJ2-3 | TRBV6-4 | TRBD1 | many | CASSDGTGGGTDTQYF | TGTGCCAGCAGTGACGGGACAGGGGGCGGCACAGATACGCAGTATTTT
TRBJ2-7 | TRBV29-1 | TRBD2 | - | CSVGLAVPYEQYF | TGCAGCGTCGGGCTAGCGGTCCCCTACGAGCAGTACTTC
TRBJ1-1 | TRBV6-1 | - | many | CASSEERGTEAFF | TGTGCCAGCAGTGAAGAGAGGGGCACTGAAGCTTTCTTT
TRBJ2-7 | TRBV2 | - | once | CARSKGGGYEQYF | TGTGCCAGGTCTAAGGGAGGTGGGTACGAGCAGTACTTC
TRBJ2-2 | TRBV9 | TRBD1 | many | CASSAGTATGELFF | TGTGCCAGCAGCGCCGGGACAGCCACCGGGGAGCTGTTTTTT
TRBJ2-7 | TRBV15 | TRBD1 | - | CATSTWTGGYEQYF | TGTGCCACCAGCACCTGGACAGGGGGCTACGAGCAGTACTTC
TRBJ2-7 | TRBV20-1 | TRBD2 | - | CSARRASGSYEQYF | TGCAGTGCTAGACGGGCTAGCGGCTCCTACGAGCAGTACTTC
TRBJ2-2 | TRBV5-1 | - | many | CASSILPDMAGELFF | TGCGCCAGCAGCATTCTTCCAGATATGGCCGGGGAGCTGTTTTTT
TRBJ2-7 | TRBV7-3 | TRBD1 | - | CASSLKGQVGYEHYF | TGCGCCAGCAGCTTAAAGGGACAGGTAGGGTACGAGCACTACTTC
TRBJ1-1 | TRBV5-1 | - | - | CASSLTGALNTEAFF | TGCGCCAGCAGCCTTACCGGGGCCCTGAACACTGAAGCTTTCTTT
TRBJ2-6 | TRBV2 | - | - | CASSEGWANVLTF | TGTGCCAGCAGTGAGGGGTGGGCCAACGTCCTGACTTTC
TRBJ2-7 | TRBV11-2 | TRBD1 | - | CASSLDGQVTEQYF | TGTGCCAGCAGCTTAGACGGACAGGTCACCGAGCAGTACTTC
TRBJ2-7 | TRBV25-1 | - | - | CASQVDGTYEQYF | TGTGCCAGCCAAGTGGACGGTACCTACGAGCAGTACTTC
TRBJ2-2 | TRBV7-9 | - | - | CASTLRGALPGELFF | TGTGCCAGCACCTTACGGGGGGCTCTCCCAGGGGAGCTGTTTTTT
TRBJ2-5 | TRBV11-2 | TRBD2 | many | CASSTRDYRPGAQYF | TGTGCCAGCAGCACCCGGGACTACCGACCTGGGGCCCAGTACTTC